This T cell receptor beta chain stems from a study of blood T cell repertoires in COVID-19. As for the study in general: There were acute and convalescent COVID-19 samples, and they came from the United States, Italy and Spain. Sources were T cells, B-cell-depleted T cells, or PBMCs; the material itself was cDNA or gDNA.

About this clone: Other DNA sequences from this sample encode an identical CDR3 as well.

V was shortened by 0 bases and J by 3 bases, with 6 bases between the two germline ends. Germline-derived CDR1 and CDR2 are SGHRS and YFSETQ. This CDR3 spans 13 amino acids. As handled by the study authors: Reference gene primer amplification gave estimated nucleated cell counts. Data came from immunoSEQ multiplex PCR; TCRdb stores just in-frame clones and leaves some out. V and J calls and clone size come straight from that table; D and trimming were deduced from the DNA. This sample has fewer than 350,000 clones, with over 75% found just once. The clonotype originates from a man younger than 30 with active or convalescent COVID-19. This sequence joins TRBV5-1 and TRBJ1-1; D gene ambiguous. The sample comprised peripheral blood. Written as DNA, the CDR3 is TGCGCCAGCAGCTTGGTGGCCGACACTGAAGCTTTCTTT. This gives the protein CASSLVADTEAFF.